Reported below is one T cell receptor (beta chain). This clone appeared a single time. No cognate antigen has been identified for it. No quality values exist for individual bases; no much larger clone is one base distant. Trimming costs V 4 bases and J 6 bases, and their ends lie 13 bases apart. Including cysteine and phenylalanine, the CDR3 has 14 amino acids. CDR3 DNA only is kept here, 42 bases in frame from base 1. The germline V gene encodes CDR1 LNHDA and CDR2 SQIVND (reference sequence). This sample is part of a study of control samples from healthy donors and cancer patients (dated by TCRdb to 2018 to 2020). Library construction relied on the immunoSEQ multiplex PCR assay. TCRdb retrieved this table from immuneACCESS and kept in-frame rearrangements only. Not all clones are present; in checked studies, unresolved V genes account for under half, and no reason is known for the remainder. The sample table contains fewer than 60,000 clones; only one count was recorded for around 86% of them. Approximately 3% of the sample is held by the ten biggest clonotypes.

Input material: PBMCs. The source is a woman aged 45-59 years with lung cancer. The chain was built from TRBV19 and TRBJ2-1; the D gene assignment is ambiguous. The CDR3 reads CASSRKAFLNEQFF. The nucleotides are TGTGCCAGTAGTAGGAAGGCCTTCCTCAATGAGCAGTTCTTC. Where the CDR3 stops, the reference TRBV19 and TRBJ2-1 genes take over; the full variable domain is DGGITQSPKYLFRKEGQNVTLSCEQNLNHDAMYWYRQDPGQGLRLIYYSQIVNDFQKGDIAEGYSVSREKKESFPLTVTSAQKNPTAFYLCASSRKAFLNEQFFGPGTRLTVL.